These 10 T cell receptor beta chains originate from one sample sequenced in a study of blood T cell repertoires in COVID-19. TCRdb's copy holds only in-frame clones and misses some; the assay was immunoSEQ multiplex PCR. The sample yields some 62,000 clones, roughly 80% seen once. Sequencing used PBMCs or T cells enriched from blood (not recorded which). The source is a woman in her thirties or forties with acute COVID-19.

This chain joins TRBV3-1 (or the pseudogene TRBV3-2) and TRBJ2-7; TRBD2 is a possible D gene (6 bases). The V and J ends lost 4 bases and 2 bases respectively, with 12 bases between them. The germline V gene has CDR1 LGHDT and CDR2 YNNKEL (reference sequence). This CDR3 is built from 14 residues. The CDR3 DNA sequence: TGTGCCAGCAGCCGGCTGGCTAGCGCCTACGAGCAGTACTTC. Translated, it gives CASSRLASAYEQYF.

This CDR3 is CASSVAGVSYNEQFF. DNA of the CDR3: TGTGCCAGCAGCGTAGCAGGGGTCTCCTACAATGAGCAGTTCTTC. V and J are TRBV9 and TRBJ2-1, with TRBD1 as a possible D gene (6 bases). Trimming removed 0 bases at V and 0 bases at J, with 7 bases between. CDR1 is SGDLS and CDR2 is YYNGEE in the germline V gene. The CDR3 has 15 amino acids.

The rearrangement uses TRBV28 and TRBJ2-2, with 10 bases identical to TRBD2. Germline V CDR1 and CDR2: MDHEN, SYDVKM. V lost 6 bases to trimming and J lost 5 bases; unmatched junction nucleotides: 6. The CDR3 contains 15 residues. The CDR3 region is CASRLAGVKTGELFF. DNA for the CDR3: TGTGCCAGCAGGCTAGCGGGAGTTAAGACCGGGGAGCTGTTTTTT.

J is TRBJ2-2 and V is TRBV18, with 8 positions matching TRBD2. The CDR3 covers 16 residues. The ends lost 5 bases at V and 3 bases at J; junction bases unmatched: 8. Per germline, CDR1 KGHSH and CDR2 LQKENI. The CDR3 reads CASSSPSGRYTGELFF. The CDR3 DNA reads TGTGCCAGCTCATCTCCCAGCGGGAGATACACCGGGGAGCTGTTTTTT.

This clone was seen only once. CDR3 DNA sequence: TGTGCCACCAGCAGAGACAGGGGCTCTGGAAACACCATATATTTT. Amino acid sequence: CATSRDRGSGNTIYF. The gene calls are TRBV15 and TRBJ1-3; D might be TRBD1 (6 bases). The V and J ends lost 0 bases and 0 bases respectively, with 6 bases between them. CDR3 length equals 15 residues. The germline gives CDR1 LNHNV, CDR2 YYDKDF (reference sequence).

The gene calls are TRBV19 and TRBJ2-5; tentative D call: TRBD1 (6 bases). CDR1 and CDR2 (germline): LNHDA, SQIVND (reference sequence). Between the trimmed V and J ends, which lost 6 bases and 5 bases, there was a span of 10 bases. The CDR3 is made up of 12 amino acids. The CDR3 loop reads CASSDRTETQYF. CDR3 DNA: TGTGCCAGTAGCGACAGGACCGAGACCCAGTACTTC.

The rearrangement links TRBV5-4 to TRBJ2-3; TRBD2 aligns across 8 bases. Unmatched junction bases numbered 7, after V lost 1 base and J lost 0 bases. This CDR3 contains 17 residues. The germline V gene encodes CDR1 SGHNT and CDR2 YYREEE (reference sequence). The DNA of the CDR3 is TGTGCCAGCAGCTTGAGCGGGAGAGTGCGGAGCACAGATACGCAGTATTTT. Amino acid sequence: CASSLSGRVRSTDTQYF.

This chain links TRBV19 with TRBJ2-6; 10 nucleotides match TRBD1. The CDR3 loop spans 18 amino acids. The V segment lost 4 bases and the J segment 2 bases; nucleotides outside the gene matches: 8. Germline lookup yields CDR1 LNHDA and CDR2 SQIVND (reference sequence). CDR3 nucleotide sequence: TGTGCCAGTAGTACACGACAGGGGGCTTTGACTGGGGCCAACGTCCTGACTTTC. It encodes CASSTRQGALTGANVLTF.

The CDR3 region is CSVDSSGTYNEQFF. CDR3 in DNA: TGCAGCGTTGATTCTAGCGGGACATACAATGAGCAGTTCTTC. V is TRBV29-1 and J is TRBJ2-1; TRBD2 matches at 9 bases. V gave up 3 bases and J gave up 4 bases; unmatched junction bases: 4. The germline gives CDR1 SQVTM, CDR2 ANQGSEA. The CDR3 is 14 residues long.

The J gene is TRBJ2-7, the V gene TRBV6-5, with 8 bases fitting TRBD2. Germline loops: CDR1 MNHEY, CDR2 SVGAGI. V shed 6 bases, J shed 1 base, and the junction held 5 bases outside the gene matches. This CDR3 spans 14 amino acids. The CDR3, as DNA: TGTGCCAGCAGGCCCGGGACTAGGTCCTACGAGCAGTACTTC. Encoded protein: CASRPGTRSYEQYF.